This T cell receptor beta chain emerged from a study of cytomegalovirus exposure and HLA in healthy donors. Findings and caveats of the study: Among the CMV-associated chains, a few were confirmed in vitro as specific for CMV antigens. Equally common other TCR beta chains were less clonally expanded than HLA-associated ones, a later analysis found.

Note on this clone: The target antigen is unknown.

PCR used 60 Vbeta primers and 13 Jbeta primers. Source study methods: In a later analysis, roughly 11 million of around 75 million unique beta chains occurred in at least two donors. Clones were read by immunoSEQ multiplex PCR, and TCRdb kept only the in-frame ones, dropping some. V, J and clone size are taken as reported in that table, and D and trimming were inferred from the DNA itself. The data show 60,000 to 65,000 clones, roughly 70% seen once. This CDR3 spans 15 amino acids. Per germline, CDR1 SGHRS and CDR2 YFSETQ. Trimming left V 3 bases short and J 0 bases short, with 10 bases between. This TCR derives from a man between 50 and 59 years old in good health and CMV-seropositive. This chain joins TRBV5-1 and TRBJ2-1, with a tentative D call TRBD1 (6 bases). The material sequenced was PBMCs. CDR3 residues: CASSSDRSSYNEQFF. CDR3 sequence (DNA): TGCGCCAGCAGCTCAGACAGGAGCTCCTACAATGAGCAGTTCTTC.